The present T cell receptor beta chain was sequenced within a study of CD8+CD57+ T cells in acquired aplastic anemia. At the level of the study: Yields of DNA that came from sorted CD4+ and CD8+ cells averaged approximately 3.5 ug. Study-level findings and limits: Patients and controls had CD8+ Simpson's diversity values that were not significantly distinct. Sharing between patients and controls was observed for roughly 30 CD8+ CDR3 sequences.

The TCR beta profiling, which covered VDJ combination and CDR3 sequence, was carried out using genomic DNA as the template. TCRdb called the reads again in MiXCR, with one record for every CDR3 protein. Among 250,000 to 350,000 distinct CDR3 sequences listed, around 60% were seen once. Turning to this clonotype: Its specificity is not known.

The CDR3 spans 14 residues. Trimming cost V 6 bases and J 3 bases; bases outside gene matches: 6. Germline CDR1 and CDR2: DFQATT and SNEGSKA (reference sequence). Material for sequencing was sorted CD4+, CD8+, or CD8+CD57+ T cells (not recorded which) from PBMCs. This chain links TRBV20-1 with TRBJ2-2; 8 bases fit TRBD1. The receptor was derived from a human donor with severe aplastic anemia or a healthy control (not recorded which). The CDR3 region is CSATQGAYTGELFF. As DNA, the CDR3 is TGCAGTGCGACCCAGGGGGCTTACACCGGGGAGCTGTTTTTT.